Following are 24 T cell receptor beta chains from one sample sequenced in a study of CD8 T cells in ankylosing spondylitis. Study-wide points: Blood of patients with ankylosing spondylitis appeared to be characterized by a TCR beta motif of several highly homologous variants.

TCRdb re-called the 5' RACE reads with MiXCR, one entry per CDR3 protein. Of about 510,000 distinct CDR3 sequences listed, roughly 5.2% are singletons. No antigen is known for these receptors. The sample comprised blood, either unsorted or a sorted T cell fraction (not recorded which). The source is a male donor with ankylosing spondylitis.

This clonotype was seen many times. The chain recombines TRBV6-5 with TRBJ2-7; TRBD1 matches 10 bases. CDR1 and CDR2 (germline): MNHEY, SVGAGI. The CDR3 runs to 15 residues. With V trimmed by 2 bases and J by 1 base, 2 bases remained unmatched. The CDR3, as DNA: TGTGCCAGCAGTTACGCGGGACAGGGGTCCTACGAGCAGTACTTC. This encodes CASSYAGQGSYEQYF.

This clonotype was observed many times. The rearrangement joins TRBV5-5 to TRBJ1-5; no clear D. CDR1 is SGHKS, CDR2 YYEKEE, per germline (reference sequence). V lost 1 base to trimming and J lost 9 bases, with 11 bases between them. This CDR3 spans 13 amino acids. This CDR3 reads CASSLSPGAPQHF. The CDR3 coding sequence is TGTGCCAGCAGCTTGTCACCGGGAGCGCCCCAGCATTTT.

The gene calls are TRBV4-1 and TRBJ2-1; tentative D call: TRBD2 (6 bases). Deletions cut 1 base from V and 8 bases from J, with 12 bases between. Per the germline V gene, CDR1 is MGHRA and CDR2 is YSYEKL. The CDR3 totals 14 residues. CDR3 nucleotide sequence: TGCGCCAGCAGCCAAGGCCGTGGGGACTATGAGCAGTTCTTC. Protein product: CASSQGRGDYEQFF.

This clonotype was observed many times. The chain links TRBV6-1 to TRBJ1-2, with D unclear. This CDR3 is 15 amino acids long. Germline assignment: CDR1 MNHNS and CDR2 SASEGT. V shed 5 bases and J shed 2 bases, with 15 bases lying between them. CDR3 in amino acids: CASSQSLLGNYGYTF. DNA for the CDR3: TGTGCCAGCAGTCAGAGCCTACTTGGGAACTATGGCTACACCTTC.

This clonotype was seen at least ten times. The chain combines TRBV5-1 with TRBJ2-7, with D maybe TRBD1 (6 bases). V gave up 4 bases and J gave up 3 bases, with 11 bases separating them. The CDR3 runs to 13 residues. Germline V gene sequence: CDR1 SGHRS, CDR2 YFSETQ. CDR3 in amino acids: CASSPTTGYEQYF. The CDR3, as DNA: TGCGCCAGCAGCCCGACGACAGGCTACGAGCAGTACTTC.

Concerning this clonotype: A much more abundant neighbour one base away suggests this may be a read error. The rearrangement uses TRBV25-1 and TRBJ2-7; tentatively, D is TRBD1 (6 bases). Germline V gene sequence: CDR1 MGHDK, CDR2 SYGVNS. The CDR3 consists of 15 residues. V was cut by 5 bases and J by 5 bases, with 19 bases left in between. The CDR3 DNA reads as TGTGCCAGCAGTCTCTTTACAGGGATCTCGGACGAGCAGTACTTC. Translated: CASSLFTGISDEQYF.

This clonotype appeared many times. Here the CDR3 reads CASSFGSFQETQYF. The CDR3 DNA reads as TGCGCCAGCAGCTTTGGTAGTTTCCAAGAGACCCAGTACTTC. The rearrangement uses TRBV5-1 and TRBJ2-5; D not resolved. Germline CDR1 and CDR2: SGHRS and YFSETQ. This CDR3 is built from 14 residues. V lost 2 bases and J 1 base, leaving 9 bases between the germline ends.

This clonotype was observed at least ten times. The chain couples TRBV29-1 to TRBJ2-3; D gene ambiguous. The CDR3 runs to 10 residues. CDR1 and CDR2 from the germline V gene are SQVTM and ANQGSEA. The V gene lost 4 bases and the J gene lost 7 bases, with 6 bases spanning the gap. The CDR3 bases are TGCAGCGTTGCGGCGAATACGCAGTATTTT. It specifies CSVAANTQYF.

This clonotype was seen many times. This chain links TRBV4-1 with TRBJ2-1; TRBD2 agrees at 11 bases. Germline loops: CDR1 MGHRA, CDR2 YSYEKL. The CDR3 is made up of 17 amino acids. The J segment lost 7 bases and the V segment lost 1 base, leaving 9 bases of the junction unmatched. This CDR3 reads CASSQGVAGGRRNEQFF. CDR3 sequence (DNA): TGCGCCAGCAGCCAAGGAGTAGCGGGAGGGCGGCGAAATGAGCAGTTCTTC.

This clonotype was counted at least ten times. The chain joins TRBV25-1 to TRBJ1-4, with a weak D call TRBD1 (6 bases). The length of the CDR3 is 13 residues. V was trimmed by 3 bases and J by 8 bases, leaving 10 bases between them. The germline CDR1 and CDR2 sequences are MGHDK and SYGVNS. CDR3 loop: CASSEGAEEKLFF. The DNA for the CDR3 is TGTGCCAGCAGTGAGGGGGCTGAGGAAAAACTGTTTTTT.

This clonotype was observed many times. The genes are TRBV4-3 and TRBJ2-5, with TRBD1 matching over 8 bases. Germline CDR1 and CDR2: LGHNA and YSLEER. CDR3 length: 14 amino acids. The V segment lost 4 bases and the J segment 0 bases; nucleotides outside the gene matches: 1. The CDR3 DNA follows: TGCGCCAGCAGCCGACAGGGGTACCAAGAGACCCAGTACTTC. It specifies CASSRQGYQETQYF.

This clonotype was recorded at least ten times. The chain combines TRBV7-9 with TRBJ2-7; D unresolved. The CDR3 consists of 12 residues. Trimming cost V 10 bases and J 2 bases, with 12 bases left between them. Germline-derived CDR1 and CDR2 are SEHNR and FQNEAQ (reference sequence). CDR3 DNA sequence: TGTGCCACCTCCTCAGATACCTACGAGCAGTACTTC. Its translation: CATSSDTYEQYF.

This clonotype was recorded at least ten times. The chain joins TRBV20-1 to TRBJ1-1; 7 nucleotides match TRBD1. CDR1 DFQATT and CDR2 SNEGSKA come from the germline V gene (reference sequence). After removal of 3 bases from V and 4 bases from J, the junction contained 5 bases not matched to a gene. This CDR3 is built from 13 residues. The CDR3 region is CSASPQGGTEAFF. CDR3 in DNA: TGCAGTGCTAGTCCCCAGGGGGGCACTGAAGCTTTCTTT.

CDR3: CSARRSGSGSYNEQFF. The DNA of the CDR3 is TGCAGTGCTAGAAGGAGCGGGAGTGGTTCCTACAATGAGCAGTTCTTC. The chain has TRBV20-1 and TRBJ2-1, with 8 positions matching TRBD2. This CDR3 contains 16 residues. The V gene's germline CDR1 is DFQATT and CDR2 SNEGSKA (reference sequence). V lost 2 bases to trimming and J lost 1 base; unmatched junction nucleotides: 7.

This clonotype was recorded at least ten times. The rearrangement joins TRBV5-1 to TRBJ2-2; 7 nucleotides match TRBD2. Unmatched junction bases numbered 11, after V lost 2 bases and J lost 7 bases. This CDR3 contains 16 residues. Looked up from germline, CDR1 is SGHRS and CDR2 is YFSETQ. The CDR3 coding sequence is TGCGCCAGCAGCTTAATACTAGCGAAAGGTGGCGGGGAGCTGTTTTTT. The encoded protein is CASSLILAKGGGELFF.

The table lists this clonotype with many counts. The chain has TRBV11-2 and TRBJ2-1, with TRBD2 matching over 9 bases. CDR3 length equals 14 residues. V lost 5 bases, J lost 9 bases, and 8 bases stayed unmatched. The germline V gene encodes CDR1 SGHAT and CDR2 FQNNGV. The chain's CDR3 is CASSLIAGVREQFF. For the CDR3, the DNA is TGTGCCAGCAGCCTCATAGCGGGAGTACGTGAGCAGTTCTTC.

This clonotype was counted at least ten times. This rearrangement joins TRBV20-1 to TRBJ1-5; 7 bases align to TRBD1. The CDR3 runs 15 residues. CDR1 and CDR2 from the germline V gene are DFQATT and SNEGSKA (reference sequence). Trimming took 5 bases from V and 5 from J; bases not matched to a gene: 12. The CDR3 sequence: CSARSATGLDQPQHF. CDR3 nucleotides: TGCAGTGCTCGTAGCGCGACAGGGTTGGATCAGCCCCAGCATTTT.

This clonotype was counted only a few times. This chain links TRBV11-2 with TRBJ1-2, with a tentative D call TRBD1 (5 bases). CDR1 and CDR2 (germline): SGHAT, FQNNGV. Trimming removed 1 base from V and 3 bases from J, with 9 bases in between. The CDR3 totals 14 residues. This chain's CDR3 is CASSLAGSDYGYTF. The CDR3 nucleotides read TGTGCCAGCAGCTTAGCAGGGTCGGACTATGGCTACACCTTC.

There are many counts of this clonotype. The genes are TRBV4-2 and TRBJ1-5, with TRBD1 as a possible D gene (5 bases). V dropped 0 bases and J dropped 4 bases, with 10 bases sitting between them. Germline V lookup: CDR1 LGHNA, CDR2 YNFKEQ. CDR3 size: 15 residues. The CDR3: CASSQEGRRNQPQHF. The CDR3 region has the DNA TGTGCCAGCAGCCAAGAGGGGCGGCGGAATCAGCCCCAGCATTTT.

This clonotype was found many times. The chain recombines TRBV5-1 with TRBJ2-3; tentatively, D is TRBD1 or TRBD2 (5 bases each). This CDR3 spans 16 amino acids. The germline V gene encodes CDR1 SGHRS and CDR2 YFSETQ. V lost 5 bases and J lost 4, with 20 bases in between. In nucleotides, the CDR3 is TGCGCCAGCAGGTCCGGGACCCACCCGGGATCAGATACGCAGTATTTT. Its protein is CASRSGTHPGSDTQYF.

V and J are TRBV12-5 and TRBJ2-1; 9 positions match TRBD2. There are 16 residues in the CDR3. Germline loops: CDR1 LGHNT, CDR2 FRNRAP. Trimming took 0 bases from V and 6 from J; bases not matched to a gene: 6. The CDR3 loop reads CASGLVTSGHLNEQFF. The CDR3 nucleotides are TGTGCTAGTGGTTTGGTGACTAGCGGACACCTCAATGAGCAGTTCTTC.

The rearrangement joins TRBV5-1 to TRBJ2-1; 9 nucleotides align to TRBD2. The V segment lost 4 bases and the J segment 0 bases; nucleotides outside the gene matches: 8. The CDR3 covers 17 residues. From germline, CDR1 is SGHRS and CDR2 YFSETQ. CDR3 sequence (DNA): TGCGCCAGCAGCCCCGGACTAGCGTCGAGCTCCTACAATGAGCAGTTCTTC. This sequence encodes CASSPGLASSSYNEQFF.

The chain employs TRBV7-6 and TRBJ2-3; 10 bases are a match to TRBD2. Germline V CDR1 and CDR2: SGHVS, FNYEAQ. This CDR3 comprises 17 residues. Trimming took 1 base from V and 1 from J; bases not matched to a gene: 5. DNA for the CDR3: TGTGCCAGCAGCTTAGATAGCGGGGGGATACGCACAGATACGCAGTATTTT. It translates to CASSLDSGGIRTDTQYF.

This clonotype was seen many times. This chain joins TRBV7-2 and TRBJ2-1; D ambiguous. Germline loops: CDR1 SGHTA, CDR2 FQGNSA. V lost 1 base and J 8 bases, leaving 3 bases between the germline ends. The CDR3 is 11 amino acids. CDR3 sequence reads: CASSLVYEQFF. CDR3 nucleotide sequence: TGTGCCAGCAGCTTAGTCTATGAGCAGTTCTTC.